The clone carrying this T cell receptor (beta chain) was observed at least ten times. Its antigen is as yet unknown. The data belong to a study of Graves' ophthalmopathy and Graves' hyperthyroidism. The study, taken as a whole, reports: Blood also harbored most expanded thyroid clonotypes above 0.001 frequency. The model flagged ophthalmopathy progression at approximately 70% sensitivity and 72.22% specificity.

Amplified TCR beta CDR3 regions were obtained using RNA transcripts as template. Second-round multiplex PCR came after a first-round RT-PCR that employed HTBI primers. TCRdb passed the multiplex PCR reads through MiXCR, listing each CDR3 protein once. The table shows around 40,000 distinct CDR3 sequences, with roughly half occurring only once. Researchers turned away patients with other autoimmune diseases, uncontrolled infections, pregnancy or lactation. PBMCs originated in 8.5 to 10 ml of fresh peripheral blood. The germline gives CDR1 DFQATT, CDR2 SNEGSKA (reference sequence). Trimming stripped 3 bases from V and 10 bases from J, with 16 bases between. The CDR3 spans 13 residues.

The rearrangement joins TRBV20-1 to TRBJ2-1, with D perhaps being TRBD1 or TRBD2 (6 bases each). The sequencing input was peripheral blood. This clonotype was sampled from an adult man with Graves' ophthalmopathy. The CDR3 is CSASLRGLDEQFF. CDR3 nucleotides: TGCAGTGCTAGTCTCAGGGGACTTGACGAGCAGTTCTTC.